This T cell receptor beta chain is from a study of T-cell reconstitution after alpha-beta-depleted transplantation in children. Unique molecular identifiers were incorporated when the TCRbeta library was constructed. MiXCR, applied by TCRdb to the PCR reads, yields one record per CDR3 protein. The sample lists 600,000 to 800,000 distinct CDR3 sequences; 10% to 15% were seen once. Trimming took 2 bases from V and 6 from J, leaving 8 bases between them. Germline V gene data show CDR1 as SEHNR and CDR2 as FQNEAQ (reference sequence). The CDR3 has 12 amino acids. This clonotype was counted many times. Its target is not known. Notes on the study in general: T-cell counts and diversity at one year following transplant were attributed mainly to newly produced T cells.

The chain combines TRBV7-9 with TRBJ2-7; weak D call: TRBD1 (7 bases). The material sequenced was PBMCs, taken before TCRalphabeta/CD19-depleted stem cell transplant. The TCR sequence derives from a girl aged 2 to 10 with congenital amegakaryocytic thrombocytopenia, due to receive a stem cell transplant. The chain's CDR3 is CASSLQGGEQYF. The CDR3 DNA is TGTGCCAGCAGCTTACAGGGGGGCGAGCAGTACTTC.